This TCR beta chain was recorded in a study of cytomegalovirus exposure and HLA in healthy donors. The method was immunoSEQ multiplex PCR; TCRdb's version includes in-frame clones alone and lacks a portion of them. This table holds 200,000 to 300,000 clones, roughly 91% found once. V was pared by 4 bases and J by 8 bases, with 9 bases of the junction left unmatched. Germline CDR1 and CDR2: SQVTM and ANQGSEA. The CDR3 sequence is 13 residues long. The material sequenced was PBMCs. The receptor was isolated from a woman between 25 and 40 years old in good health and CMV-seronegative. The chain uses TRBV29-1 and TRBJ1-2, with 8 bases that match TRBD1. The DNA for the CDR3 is TGCAGCGTTGTTGCAGGGGGCATCCGAGGCTACACCTTC. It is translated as CSVVAGGIRGYTF.